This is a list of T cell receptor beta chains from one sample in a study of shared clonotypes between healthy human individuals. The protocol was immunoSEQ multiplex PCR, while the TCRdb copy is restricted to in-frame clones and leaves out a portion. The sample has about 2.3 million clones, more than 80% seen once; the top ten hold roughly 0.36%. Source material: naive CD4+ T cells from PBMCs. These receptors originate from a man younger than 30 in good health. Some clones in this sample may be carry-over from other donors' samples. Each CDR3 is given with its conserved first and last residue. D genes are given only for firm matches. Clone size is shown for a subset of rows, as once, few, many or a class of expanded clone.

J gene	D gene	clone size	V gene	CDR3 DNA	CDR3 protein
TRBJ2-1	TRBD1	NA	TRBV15	TGTGCCACCAGCAGAGAATGGGACAGGTACAATGAGCAGTTCTTC	CATSREWDRYNEQFF
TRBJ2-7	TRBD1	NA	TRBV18	TGTGCCAGCTCACCGGGACAGATCTTATGGTACGAGCAGTACTTC	CASSPGQILWYEQYF
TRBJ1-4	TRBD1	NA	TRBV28	TGTGCCAGCAGTAGGGACAGGGGGTTTTCAACTAATGAAAAACTGTTTTTT	CASSRDRGFSTNEKLFF
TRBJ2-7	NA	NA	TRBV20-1	TGCAGTGCTGGAACAGCGTACGAGCAGTACTTC	CSAGTAYEQYF
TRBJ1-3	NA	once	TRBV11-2	TGTGCCAGCAGTGCGACAGCTGGAAACACCATATATTTT	CASSATAGNTIYF
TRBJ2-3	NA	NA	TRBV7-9	TGTGCCAGCAGCTTAGCACCAGATACGCAGTATTTT	CASSLAPDTQYF
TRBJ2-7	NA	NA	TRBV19	TGTGCCAGTAGTATCGGGGGCCGCTCCTACGAGCAGTACTTC	CASSIGGRSYEQYF
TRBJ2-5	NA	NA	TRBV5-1	TGCGCCAGCCATGATACAGGGAGAGAGACCCAGTACTTC	CASHDTGRETQYF
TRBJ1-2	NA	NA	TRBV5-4	TGTGCCAGCACCCTATTGGGGGGGCTCTATGGCTACACCTTC	CASTLLGGLYGYTF
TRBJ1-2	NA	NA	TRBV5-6	TGTGCCAGCAGTCCTGGCGGCGGGACGACTAACTATGGCTACACCTTC	CASSPGGGTTNYGYTF
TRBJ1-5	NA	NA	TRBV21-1	TGTGCCAGCGGACGGCAGGGGAATCAGCCCCAGCATTTT	CASGRQGNQPQHF
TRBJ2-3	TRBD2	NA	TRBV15	TGTGCCACCAGCAGCCTGACCGGGAGGGCCGGAGATACGCAGTATTTT	CATSSLTGRAGDTQYF
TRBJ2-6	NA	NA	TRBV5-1	TGCGCCAGCAGCCCAGGGGGGCAGTTCGGGGCCAACGTCCTGACTTTC	CASSPGGQFGANVLTF
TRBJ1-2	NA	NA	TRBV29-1	TGCAGCGTTGCAGTTAACTATGGCTACACCTTC	CSVAVNYGYTF
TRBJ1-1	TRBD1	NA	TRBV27	TGTGCCAGCAGCCTGGGACAGCCGGTGAACACTGAAGCTTTCTTT	CASSLGQPVNTEAFF
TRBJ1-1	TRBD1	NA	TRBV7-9	TGTGCCAGCAGCTTCGTGTCAGGGGGCGAAGCTTTCTTT	CASSFVSGGEAFF
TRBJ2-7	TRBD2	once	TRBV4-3	TGCGCCAGCAGCCACGAACTCGGGAGGGCCTACGAGCAGTACTTC	CASSHELGRAYEQYF
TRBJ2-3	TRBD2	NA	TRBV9	TGTGCCAGCAGCGTAGTGGGTAGCGGGAGTTTAGCAGATACGCAGTATTTT	CASSVVGSGSLADTQYF
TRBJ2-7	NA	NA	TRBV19	TGTGCCAGTAGTCCGGAGAGGGGGGTTATTCGTAACGAGCAGTACTTC	CASSPERGVIRNEQYF
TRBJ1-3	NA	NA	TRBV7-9	TGTGCCAGCAGCTTTGCCAGGGGTTCCGGAAACACCATATATTTT	CASSFARGSGNTIYF
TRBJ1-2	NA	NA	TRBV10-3	TGTGCCATCAGTGACCTTGACCAGAACTATGGCTACACCTTC	CAISDLDQNYGYTF
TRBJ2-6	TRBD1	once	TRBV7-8	TGTGCCAGCAGCCCGACAGGGGTGGGGTCTGGGGCCAACGTCCTGACTTTC	CASSPTGVGSGANVLTF
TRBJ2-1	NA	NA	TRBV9	TGTGCCAGCAGCGCCCGACATTTATCCACCTACAATGAGCAGTTCTTC	CASSARHLSTYNEQFF
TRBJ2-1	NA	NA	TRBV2	TGTGCCAGCAGTGGGGACTCGGACAATGAGCAGTTCTTC	CASSGDSDNEQFF
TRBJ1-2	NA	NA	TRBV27	TGTGCCAGCAGCCTACGACGGGGAGCTAACTATGGCTACACCTTC	CASSLRRGANYGYTF
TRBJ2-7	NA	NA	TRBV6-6	TGTGCCAGCAGTCCCGGGACCAGATTCTACGAGCAGTACTTC	CASSPGTRFYEQYF
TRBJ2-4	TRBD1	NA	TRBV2	TGTGCCAGCAGCGCCGACAGGGAAAGGATAAACATTCAGTACTTC	CASSADRERINIQYF
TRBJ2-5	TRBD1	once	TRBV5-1	TGCGCCAGCAGCTCAGACAGGGATGGGGGAGAGACCCAGTACTTC	CASSSDRDGGETQYF
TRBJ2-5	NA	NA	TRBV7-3	TGTGCCAGCAGCCAGAACAGGGAAGAGACCCAGTACTTC	CASSQNREETQYF
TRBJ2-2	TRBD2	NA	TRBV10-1	TGCGCCACCGGGACTAGCGGGAGAACGAACACCGGGGAGCTGTTTTTT	CATGTSGRTNTGELFF
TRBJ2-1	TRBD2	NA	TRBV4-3	TGCGCCAGCAGCCCACGACTAGCGGGAGTTCCCCCGAATGAGCAGTTCTTC	CASSPRLAGVPPNEQFF